This TCR beta chain was found in a study of shared clonotypes between healthy human individuals. The overall study: The plates for each donor numbered three CD4 naive, three CD4 memory, two CD8 naive and one CD8 memory. Study conclusions and caveats: The genetic and exposure-history diversity represented was limited by few donors.

With 2 bases clipped from V and 3 bases from J, the junction kept 18 bases outside the gene matches. This CDR3 contains 19 residues. Per the germline V gene, CDR1 is PRHDT and CDR2 is FYEKMQ (reference sequence). DNA at about 200 ng, tens of thousands of T cell genomes, went into sorted-subset replicate PCRs. The data were produced by immunoSEQ multiplex PCR, yet TCRdb's version contains in-frame clones alone and is incomplete. This table has 2 million to 2.5 million clones, roughly 95% appearing once. On this clone itself: The antigen is unknown.

This TCR came from a man aged 18 to 30 in good health. The specimen was naive CD4+ T cells sorted from blood. Subset reported: CD45RA+ positively selected. The chain employs TRBV13 and TRBJ2-5, with 7 bases identical to TRBD2. This CDR3 is CASSLSVSWWEGREETQYF. Written as DNA, the CDR3 is TGTGCCAGCAGCTTATCGGTCTCGTGGTGGGAGGGCCGGGAAGAGACCCAGTACTTC.